This TCR beta chain is from a study of blood T cell repertoires in COVID-19 (dated by TCRdb to about 2020). As for the study more broadly: The collaborator samples originated in the United States, Italy and Spain and spanned the acute and convalescent phases of COVID-19. A de-identified subject ID, COVID-19 status, age in years and sex were almost always included in the sample metadata. The repertoires were released in a freely available public database intended as a resource for research on the immune response to SARS-CoV-2. Where available, HLA class I and class II types were obtained from metadata supplied by the sample provider rather than from assay-based typing. The samples were drawn from the first 160 participants of the ongoing ImmuneRACE study and from some 1,300 subjects provided by 6 global collaborators. The prospective study material was composed of cDNA or gDNA derived from T cells, B-cell-depleted T cells, or PBMCs. Subjects who had been exposed to COVID-19, were actively infected with it, or had recovered from it provided the deeply sampled blood TCRbeta repertoires that made up the dataset. General findings and caveats noted by the study authors: Clinical and demographic metadata were provided uncurated, with the amount varying by source and participant.

At one collaborating source in Seattle, patients were enrolled during active infection and were followed longitudinally through the course of disease. Collaborating institutions collected whole blood in K2EDTA tubes following their own protocols. Collaborator samples were shipped for TCRbeta analysis as frozen whole blood, isolated PBMCs, or DNA extracted from either sample type. CDR3 length: 14 amino acids, cysteine to phenylalanine. This entry keeps only the CDR3 DNA: 42 bases, framed from base 1. The germline V and J ends show losses of 4 bases and 1 base respectively, and no gene match explains 1 base of the junction. The germline V gene (reference sequence) sets CDR1 to MNHNY and CDR2 to SVGAGI. The immunoSEQ Assay, a bias-controlled multiplex PCR, was used to amplify TCRbeta CDR3 regions from genomic DNA. In the original analysis: Nucleated cell counts per sample were estimated from amplification of reference gene primers within the assay. To quantify the absolute abundance of each unique TCRbeta CDR3 rearrangement, sequence reads were collapsed and filtered. For each sample, productive Simpson clonality was calculated as the square root of Simpson's diversity index over productive rearrangements. TCRdb took this table from immuneACCESS and kept in-frame rearrangements with V and J called. Such tables lack part of the clones; where checked against another copy, unresolved V genes explain under half of the gap, and the rest is unexplained. For V, J and clone size, that table is used; D and trimming come from the DNA. Counted in this sample were fewer than 400,000 clones; around 90% of them appeared once. The ten largest clones take up roughly 2.9% of the sample.

Note on this clone: It lacks a known antigen. No much larger clonotype is one base removed from it; base qualities were not supplied.

This chain joins TRBV6-6 to TRBJ1-3, and 7 bases in between align with TRBD1. The TCR comes from a woman aged 25 to 45 with COVID-19, enrolled during active disease. The sequenced sample consisted of peripheral blood. The nucleotide sequence is given as TGTGCCAGCAGTTCGACAGGGTCTGGAAACACCATATATTTT. It translates as CASSSTGSGNTIYF.